The 22 T cell receptor beta chains below all came from one sample that was sequenced in a study of CD8 T cells in Susac syndrome. The RNA input was about 0.5 to 1 ug, and it was reverse transcribed with random hexamers. From the immunoSEQ multiplex PCR reads, TCRdb called clonotypes with MiXCR, one entry per CDR3 protein. The data show some 120,000 distinct CDR3 sequences, over 90% seen once. Specimen: CD4+ T cells from PBMCs. These receptors were collected from a human donor in good health.

The chain couples TRBV29-1 to TRBJ2-1, with D unresolved. The CDR3 covers 10 residues. CDR1 is SQVTM, CDR2 ANQGSEA, per germline. Trimming pared 3 bases from V and 10 bases from J, leaving 7 bases between. CDR3 DNA: TGCAGCGTTGATCCTGGGGAGCAGTTCTTC. Residues: CSVDPGEQFF.

The V gene is TRBV20-1, the J gene TRBJ1-2; a weak D match, TRBD1 (5 bases). The CDR3 is made up of 13 amino acids. Deletions cut 5 bases from V and 7 bases from J, with 17 bases between. Looked up from germline, CDR1 is DFQATT and CDR2 is SNEGSKA (reference sequence). CDR3 loop: CSAYRTWGFGYTF. CDR3 nucleotide sequence: TGCAGTGCTTATAGGACCTGGGGCTTTGGCTACACCTTC.

The chain has TRBV5-5 and TRBJ1-5, with D uncertain. CDR1 and CDR2 from the germline V gene are SGHKS and YYEKEE (reference sequence). With 0 bases removed from V and 4 bases from J, the gap between germline ends came to 5 bases. CDR3 length equals 13 residues. CDR3 DNA sequence: TGTGCCAGCAGCTTGGCCTGGAATCAGCCCCAGCATTTT. Translating gives CASSLAWNQPQHF.

The CDR3 DNA reads TGTGCCAGCAGTCGCCACAGGGGAGGCTACACCTTC. Its translation is CASSRHRGGYTF. The chain recombines TRBV27 with TRBJ1-2; 7 positions agree with TRBD1. CDR3 length: 12 amino acids. J lost 8 bases, V lost 5 bases, and 5 bases had no gene match. Germline CDR1 is MNHEY and CDR2 is SMNVEV (reference sequence).

The gene calls are TRBV4-3 and TRBJ2-1; TRBD2 agrees at 8 bases. The CDR3 is made up of 17 amino acids. V was pared by 3 bases and J by 0 bases, with 7 bases of the junction left unmatched. Germline V CDR1 and CDR2: LGHNA, YSLEER. The CDR3 sequence: CASSHGESGSSYNEQFF. The CDR3 DNA follows: TGCGCCAGCAGCCATGGGGAGAGCGGGAGCTCCTACAATGAGCAGTTCTTC.

The rearrangement joins TRBV11-2 to TRBJ1-3; unclear D gene. The germline V and J ends were trimmed by 5 bases and 0 bases, with 8 bases remaining between them. The CDR3 runs to 14 residues. CDR1 and CDR2 (germline): SGHAT, FQNNGV. The CDR3 here is CASSPTASGNTIYF. CDR3 nucleotides: TGTGCCAGCAGCCCAACAGCCTCTGGAAACACCATATATTTT.

Only one count was recorded for this clonotype. The chain recombines TRBV7-2 with TRBJ1-5, with D perhaps TRBD1 (5 bases). This CDR3 contains 15 residues. The germline CDR1 and CDR2 sequences are SGHTA and FQGNSA. Trimming cost V 5 bases and J 1 base, with 12 bases left between them. CDR3 coding DNA: TGTGCCAGCAGCCCCTGGCGGGGGAGCAATCAGCCCCAGCATTTT. It is translated as CASSPWRGSNQPQHF.

This clonotype appeared a single time. This chain links TRBV12-3 or TRBV12-4 with TRBJ2-5; 9 bases map to TRBD2. The CDR3 totals 16 residues. V lost 4 bases and J lost 1; bases outside the gene matches: 7. For the CDR3, the DNA is TGTGCCAGCAGTTCCCGGGGAGCGGGGGGCCAAGAGACCCAGTACTTC. Protein product: CASSSRGAGGQETQYF.

The J gene is TRBJ2-2, the V gene TRBV29-1, with D tentatively TRBD1 or TRBD2 (5 bases each). CDR3 length equals 12 residues. Germline CDR1 reads SQVTM; CDR2 reads ANQGSEA. The ends were cut back, 4 bases at V and 7 bases at J, with 10 bases in the middle. The CDR3 DNA reads TGCAGCGTTGGAGGGGTAGGCGGGGAGCTGTTTTTT. It specifies CSVGGVGGELFF.

V gene TRBV16 combines with J gene TRBJ2-7, with a tentative D call TRBD1 (6 bases). V shed 2 bases and J shed 2 bases, with 13 bases lying between them. The CDR3 is 15 amino acids. Germline CDR1 KGHSY, CDR2 FQNENV. CDR3: CASSQIVQGPYEQYF. CDR3 nucleotides: TGTGCCAGCAGCCAAATAGTTCAGGGGCCCTACGAGCAGTACTTC.

V gene TRBV20-1 combines with J gene TRBJ1-2; TRBD1 is a possible D gene (6 bases). The CDR3 totals 14 residues. The germline V and J ends were trimmed by 5 bases and 2 bases, with 15 bases remaining between them. The germline V gene encodes CDR1 DFQATT and CDR2 SNEGSKA (reference sequence). The DNA of the CDR3 is TGCAGTGCTGCCGACAGGCGATCAAACTATGGCTACACCTTC. Protein: CSAADRRSNYGYTF.

This clonotype was seen a single time. Here the CDR3 reads CASSPPIGIYEQYF. The CDR3 nucleotides read TGTGCCAGCTCACCACCTATCGGCATCTACGAGCAGTACTTC. J is TRBJ2-7 and V is TRBV18; D call uncertain. CDR1 is KGHSH, CDR2 LQKENI, per germline. The CDR3 consists of 14 residues. Trimming stripped 0 bases from V and 3 bases from J, with 9 bases between.

The table lists this clonotype with a few counts. The chain employs TRBV5-6 and TRBJ1-1, with D possibly being TRBD1 (5 bases). The germline gives CDR1 SGHDT, CDR2 YYEEEE. Trimming removed 1 base from V and 4 bases from J, with 8 bases in between. The CDR3 extends over 13 amino acids. The CDR3 spells CASSLIGGTEAFF. The CDR3 DNA follows: TGTGCCAGCAGCTTGATCGGGGGCACTGAAGCTTTCTTT.

The chain recombines TRBV3-1 with TRBJ2-1; D unresolved. V dropped 1 base and J dropped 8 bases, with 15 bases sitting between them. The V gene's germline CDR1 is LGHDT and CDR2 YNNKEL (reference sequence). The CDR3 has 15 amino acids. The DNA for the CDR3 is TGTGCCAGCAGCCAAGTGACTCGGGTCATCGATGAGCAGTTCTTC. Its protein product is CASSQVTRVIDEQFF.

V is TRBV13 and J is TRBJ2-7, with a weak D call TRBD2 (5 bases). The germline gives CDR1 PRHDT, CDR2 FYEKMQ (reference sequence). The CDR3 length is 15 residues. Trimming left V 0 bases short and J 2 bases short, with 11 bases between. The CDR3 is CASSLGGERAYEQYF. CDR3 DNA: TGTGCCAGCAGCTTAGGTGGTGAGAGGGCCTACGAGCAGTACTTC.

This clonotype was observed a few times. V gene TRBV29-1 combines with J gene TRBJ2-7, with TRBD2 matching 11 bases. CDR1 is SQVTM and CDR2 is ANQGSEA in the germline V gene. CDR3 length equals 16 residues. V lost 0 bases, J lost 4 bases, and 8 bases stayed unmatched. In nucleotides, the CDR3 is TGCAGCGTTGAAGATCTTGGGACTAGCGGAACATACGAGCAGTACTTC. Protein: CSVEDLGTSGTYEQYF.

The chain has TRBV7-9 and TRBJ2-7, with TRBD1 identical over 9 bases. Germline CDR1 reads SEHNR; CDR2 reads FQNEAQ (reference sequence). V lost 1 base, J lost 1 base, and 5 bases stayed unmatched. The CDR3 spans 16 residues. The CDR3 spells CASSLGEGQGSYEQYF. CDR3 DNA: TGTGCCAGCAGCTTAGGGGAGGGACAGGGATCCTACGAGCAGTACTTC.

In DNA, the CDR3 is TGTGCCAGCAGCCAAGTTTGGGGAAGGCGCACCGGGGAGCTGTTTTTT. This sequence encodes CASSQVWGRRTGELFF. The V and J genes are TRBV3-1 and TRBJ2-2, with D unclear. Germline CDR1 and CDR2: LGHDT and YNNKEL (reference sequence). Deletions cut 1 base from V and 4 bases from J, with 13 bases between. The CDR3 runs to 16 residues. The whole variable domain, filled in from reference TRBV3-1 and TRBJ2-2, reads DTAVSQTPKYLVTQMGNDKSIKCEQNLGHDTMYWYKQDSKKFLKIMFSYNNKELIINETVPNRFSPKSPDKAHLNLHINSLELGDSAVYFCASSQVWGRRTGELFFGEGSRLTVL.

This chain connects TRBV19 to TRBJ2-7; no definite D call. The germline gives CDR1 LNHDA, CDR2 SQIVND (reference sequence). The V end lost 4 bases, the J end lost 5 bases, and 18 bases lay between the germline ends. This CDR3 spans 15 amino acids. The CDR3 sequence: CASSNPLSLFNEQYF. The CDR3 DNA reads as TGTGCCAGTAGTAACCCCCTGAGCCTATTTAACGAGCAGTACTTC.

The V call is TRBV7-9, the J call TRBJ2-7; D is unresolved. V gave up 5 bases and J gave up 2 bases, with 19 bases separating them. CDR3 length equals 16 residues. The germline gives CDR1 SEHNR, CDR2 FQNEAQ (reference sequence). CDR3 sequence: CASSGSNGLGPYEQYF. The CDR3 DNA sequence: TGTGCCAGCAGCGGGTCTAATGGCCTTGGCCCCTACGAGCAGTACTTC.

The chain recombines TRBV3-1 with TRBJ2-5; 8 bases fit TRBD1. This CDR3 is built from 15 residues. The J segment lost 5 bases and the V segment lost 2 bases, leaving 7 bases of the junction unmatched. Germline CDR1 LGHDT, CDR2 YNNKEL (reference sequence). The CDR3 protein is CASSQSGQGRETQYF. In DNA, the CDR3 is TGTGCCAGCAGCCAATCCGGACAGGGCCGGGAGACCCAGTACTTC.

The chain uses TRBV6-2 or TRBV6-3 and TRBJ2-7; TRBD2 matches at 11 bases. Germline trimming cut 0 bases from V and 2 bases from J; bases unmatched to any gene: 0. The CDR3 has 15 amino acids. Per the germline V gene, CDR1 is MNHEY and CDR2 is SVGEGT. CDR3 sequence: CASSYSLAGAYEQYF. In nucleotides, the CDR3 is TGTGCCAGCAGTTACTCACTAGCGGGAGCCTACGAGCAGTACTTC.